In this sample, the clone carrying this T cell receptor beta chain turned up many times. TCRdb re-called the 5' RACE reads through MiXCR, storing one row per CDR3 protein. This table holds approximately 60,000 distinct CDR3 sequences, approximately 5.7% found once. The record originates from a study of CD8 T cells in ankylosing spondylitis. In germline, CDR1 is SGHTA, CDR2 FQGNSA. This CDR3 region has 15 residues. V dropped 3 bases and J dropped 5 bases, with 14 bases sitting between them. This TCR derives from a male donor with ankylosing spondylitis. The sequencing input was synovial fluid, either unsorted or a sorted T cell fraction (not recorded which). The rearrangement links TRBV7-2 to TRBJ2-1, with a tentative D call TRBD2 (5 bases). Here the CDR3 reads CASSFERLVDNEQFF. The CDR3 DNA reads TGTGCCAGCAGCTTCGAGCGGCTGGTGGACAATGAGCAGTTCTTC.